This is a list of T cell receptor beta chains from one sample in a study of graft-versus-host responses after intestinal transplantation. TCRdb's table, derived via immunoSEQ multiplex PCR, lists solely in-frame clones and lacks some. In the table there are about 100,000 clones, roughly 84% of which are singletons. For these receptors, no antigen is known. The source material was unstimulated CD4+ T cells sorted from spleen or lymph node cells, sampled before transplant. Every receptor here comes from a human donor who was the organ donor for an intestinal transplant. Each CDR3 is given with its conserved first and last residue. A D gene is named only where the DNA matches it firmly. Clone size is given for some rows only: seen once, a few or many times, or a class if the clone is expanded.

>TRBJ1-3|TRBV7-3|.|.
TGTGCCAGCAGCTCCGGACCGGGCGGGAACACCATATATTTT
CASSSGPGGNTIYF
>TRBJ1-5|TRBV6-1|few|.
TGTGCCAGCAGTGAAGGTCAAGGGGGTAGCAATCAGCCCCAGCATTTT
CASSEGQGGSNQPQHF
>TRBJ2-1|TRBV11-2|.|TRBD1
TGTGCCAGCAGCTTATGGGGACAGGGTAACAATGAGCAGTTCTTC
CASSLWGQGNNEQFF
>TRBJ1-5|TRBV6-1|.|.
TGTGCCAGCAGTGGGGCAGGGAGGGGCAATCAGCCCCAGCATTTT
CASSGAGRGNQPQHF
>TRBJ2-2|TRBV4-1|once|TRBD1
TGCGCCAGCAGCCCAGACAGGGAGCGCAACACCGGGGAGCTGTTTTTT
CASSPDRERNTGELFF
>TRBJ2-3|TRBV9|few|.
TGTGCCAGCAGCGCGACCCGAAGTGGAGGGGGGGTCGGAGATACGCAGTATTTT
CASSATRSGGGVGDTQYF
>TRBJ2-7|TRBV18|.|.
TGTGCCAGCTCACCAGACCGTAGCTCCTACGAGCAGTACTTC
CASSPDRSSYEQYF
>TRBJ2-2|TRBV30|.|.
TGTGCCTGGAGTGGGACTGCAGGCCCCGCCGGGGAGCTGTTTTTT
CAWSGTAGPAGELFF
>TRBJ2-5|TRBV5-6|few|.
TGTGCCAGCAGCTTGTCAGAGACCCAGTACTTC
CASSLSETQYF
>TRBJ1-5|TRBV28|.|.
TGTGCCAGCAGTTTTACGACAGGAGTCAATGAGCCCCAGCATTTT
CASSFTTGVNEPQHF
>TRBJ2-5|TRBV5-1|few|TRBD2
TGCGCCAGCAGCGAAAGGACTAGCGGGGGGGCCGCGGCCCAGTACTTC
CASSERTSGGAAAQYF
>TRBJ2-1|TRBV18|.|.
TGTGCCAGCTCATCACTGCTAGGGGACAATCAGCAGTTCTTC
CASSSLLGDNQQFF
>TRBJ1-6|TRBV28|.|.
TGTGCCAGCAGTTTATCAGTCGTTAATTCACCCCTCCACTTT
CASSLSVVNSPLHF
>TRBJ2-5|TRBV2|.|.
TGTGCCAGCAGTTGGGACAACCAAGAGACCCAGTACTTC
CASSWDNQETQYF
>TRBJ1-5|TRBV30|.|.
TGTGCCTGGAGTTCCACCCCGGGGGATCAGCCCCAGCATTTT
CAWSSTPGDQPQHF
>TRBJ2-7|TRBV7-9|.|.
TGTGCCAGCAGCTTAGGGGGGGGGCAGGGTTACCACGAGCAGTACTTC
CASSLGGGQGYHEQYF
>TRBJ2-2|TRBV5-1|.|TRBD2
TGCGCCAGCAGGGGAGGGTTCGCGAACACCGGGGAGCTGTTTTTT
CASRGGFANTGELFF
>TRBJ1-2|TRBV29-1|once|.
TGCAGCGTGGTAAATCCAGGGAACTATGGCTACACCTTC
CSVVNPGNYGYTF
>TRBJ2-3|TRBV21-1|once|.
TGTGCCAGCAGCAAAGGGCAGGGGCCCACAGATACGCAGTATTTT
CASSKGQGPTDTQYF
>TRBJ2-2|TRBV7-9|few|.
TGTGCCAGCAGCTTACTAGCGGGGGAGCTGTTTTTT
CASSLLAGELFF
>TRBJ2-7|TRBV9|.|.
TGTGCCTCCCCGGGACTTTCCTACGAGCAGTACTTC
CASPGLSYEQYF
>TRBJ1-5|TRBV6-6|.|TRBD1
TGTGCCAGCAGTCGGGACAGGTTAAATCAGCCCCAGCATTTT
CASSRDRLNQPQHF
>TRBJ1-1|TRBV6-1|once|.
TGTGCCAGCAGGGAGTACACTGAAGCTTTCTTT
CASREYTEAFF
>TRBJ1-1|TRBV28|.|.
TGTGCCAGCAGCAGACAGACTGAAGCTTTCTTT
CASSRQTEAFF
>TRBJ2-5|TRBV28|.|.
TGTGCCAGCAGTGACTTTAGTCTCCATGAGACCCAGTACTTC
CASSDFSLHETQYF
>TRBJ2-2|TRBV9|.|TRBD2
TGTGCCAGCAGCGTAGAAGGGACTAGCAACCGGGAGCTGTTTTTT
CASSVEGTSNRELFF
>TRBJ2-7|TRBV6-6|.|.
TGTGCCAGCAGGACGGATGCTTTGAGTTACGAGCAGTACTTC
CASRTDALSYEQYF
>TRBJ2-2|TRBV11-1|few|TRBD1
TGTGCCAGCAGTTCCCGGGACAGGGGCCCCACCGGGACCGGGGAGCTGTTTTTT
CASSSRDRGPTGTGELFF
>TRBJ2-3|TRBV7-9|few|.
TGTGCCAGCAGTCTAGGGACTGGGCGCACAGATACGCAGTATTTT
CASSLGTGRTDTQYF
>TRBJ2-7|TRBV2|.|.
TGTGCCAGCAGAAGGCAGGGCTACGAGCAGTACTTC
CASRRQGYEQYF
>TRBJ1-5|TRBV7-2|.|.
TGTGCCAGCAGCTTAGTCTCCGGGAGCAATCAGCCCCAGCATTTT
CASSLVSGSNQPQHF
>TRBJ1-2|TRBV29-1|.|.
TGCAGCGTTGAAGATCGTTCCAAATATGGCTACACCTTC
CSVEDRSKYGYTF
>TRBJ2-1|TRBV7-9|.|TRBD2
TGTGCCAGCAGCTTAATCACCCAGCGGGGAGCTCAGCAGTTCTTC
CASSLITQRGAQQFF
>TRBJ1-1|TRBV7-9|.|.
TGTGCCAGCAGCTCTCGGGGAGGGAAGACTGAAGCTTTCTTT
CASSSRGGKTEAFF
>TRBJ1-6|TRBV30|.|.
TGTGCCTGGAGTGTTGTTTGGCCGAATTCACCCCTCCACTTT
CAWSVVWPNSPLHF
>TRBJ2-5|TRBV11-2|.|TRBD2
TGTGCCAGCAGCTTAGCCCTAGCGGGGGGACAAGAGACCCAGTACTTC
CASSLALAGGQETQYF
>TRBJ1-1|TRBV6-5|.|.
TGTGCCAGCAGGCCCCACGGGATTCACACTGAAGCTTTCTTT
CASRPHGIHTEAFF
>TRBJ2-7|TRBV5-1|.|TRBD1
TGCGCCAGCAGCTTTTGGAAAGGGGGCACCTACGAGCAGTACTTC
CASSFWKGGTYEQYF
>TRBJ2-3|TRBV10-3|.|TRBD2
TGTGCCATCAGAGCGGGGGCCACAGATACGCAGTATTTT
CAIRAGATDTQYF
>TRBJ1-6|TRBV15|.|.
TGTGCCACCAGCAGAGACCTCGTCAGACACGAATTTAATTCACCCCTCCACTTT
CATSRDLVRHEFNSPLHF
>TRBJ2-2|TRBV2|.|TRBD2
TGTGCCAGCAGAGGGAGGGACCGCGGGACCGGGGAGCTGTTTTTT
CASRGRDRGTGELFF
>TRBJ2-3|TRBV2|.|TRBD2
TGTGCCACCGTGCCTTATAGCGGGGCTTCCACAGATACGCAGTATTTT
CATVPYSGASTDTQYF
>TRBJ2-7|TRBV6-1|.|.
TGTGCCAGCAGTGAAGGTCGGGGCCGGGACTTC
CASSEGRGRDF